The T cell receptor beta chain under discussion was sequenced for a study of cytomegalovirus exposure and HLA in healthy donors. Study information: From 150 million to 200 million T cells, an earlier analysis saw roughly 120 million unique TCR beta sequences.

Use of 60 Vbeta and 13 Jbeta primers characterized the PCR. Only in-frame clones appear in the TCRdb table, and some are missing; sequencing was by immunoSEQ multiplex PCR. Among under 150,000 clones listed, 80% were seen once. Study conclusions and caveats: Researchers reported in a later analysis that a missense DCLRE1C variant was tied to TCR beta V- and J-gene trimming. Most of the TCR beta V segments (in an earlier analysis) were productive either about 87% or about 30% of the time. TCR beta sequences reportedly predicted most subjects' HLA-A and HLA-B alleles accurately.

Germline CDR1 and CDR2: SGHVS and FQNEAQ. Trimming left V 1 base short and J 1 base short, with 7 bases between. The CDR3 sequence is 14 residues long. Note on this clone: Its antigen is as yet unknown.

This sequence was found in a woman between 40 and 50 years old in good health and CMV-seronegative. V is TRBV7-8 and J is TRBJ1-1; perhaps TRBD1 as D (6 bases). Sequencing was done on a sample of PBMCs. The CDR3 protein is CASSLGRGNTEAFF. CDR3 sequence (DNA): TGTGCCAGCAGCTTAGGCAGGGGGAACACTGAAGCTTTCTTT.